Below, one T cell receptor beta chain is given with its context. Its antigen is not identified. MiXCR, applied by TCRdb to the RT-PCR reads, yields one record per CDR3 protein. The sample contains about 300,000 distinct CDR3 sequences, approximately 23% of which appear only once. This sample was taken from a study of response to subunit inactivated influenza vaccine. Study findings and constraints: Authors proposed each seasonal influenza vaccination draws in few new T cells.

Looked up from germline, CDR1 is SGHNT and CDR2 is YYREEE (reference sequence). Trimming shortened V by 0 bases and J by 7 bases, and 13 bases separated the two germline ends. This CDR3 is 14 amino acids long. This clonotype originated in a man aged 50 to 69 who received an inactivated influenza vaccine. The rearrangement uses TRBV5-4 and TRBJ1-2, with D unresolved. This specimen was PBMCs from blood, taken about 20 months after vaccination. The CDR3 is CASSLALPASGYTF. The DNA of the CDR3 is TGTGCCAGCAGCTTGGCTCTGCCAGCCTCTGGCTACACCTTC.